This paragraph covers one TCR beta chain sequence. Its antigen is undetermined. This record belongs to a study of T cell responses to AZD1222 COVID-19 vaccine. Findings of the study overall: At baseline, seropositivity was found in only a handful of AZD1222 recipients.

Assay: immunoSEQ multiplex PCR; the TCRdb copy retains only in-frame clones and omits some. This table holds some 49,000 clones, about 90% found once. Here the sequenced sample was peripheral blood, taken 28 days after the second AZD1222 dose. This receptor was obtained from an adult who received the AZD1222 COVID-19 vaccine.

The CDR3 region is CASSPGGREAKYF. In DNA form, the CDR3 reads TGTGCCAGCAGCCCAGGGGGGCGGGAGGCGAAGTACTTC. This chain links TRBV9 with TRBJ2-7; D perhaps matches TRBD2 (8 bases). Germline CDR1 and CDR2: SGDLS and YYNGEE. The CDR3 is 13 amino acids. With 4 bases removed from V and 11 bases from J, the gap between germline ends came to 19 bases.